This TCR beta chain comes out of a study of blood T cell repertoires in COVID-19. Original analysis: Amplification with reference gene primers provided the estimates of nucleated cell counts. Repertoires were generated with immunoSEQ multiplex PCR, while TCRdb's copy carries only in-frame clones and drops some. The DNA was the basis for D and trimming; V, J and clone size are from that table. The table has about 380,000 clones, more than 75% seen once. Germline V gene data show CDR1 as MNHEY and CDR2 as SVGAGI. The CDR3 consists of 14 residues. V dropped 5 bases and J dropped 5 bases, with 13 bases sitting between them.

The rearrangement uses TRBV6-5 and TRBJ1-5; D may be TRBD1 (5 bases). The source material was peripheral blood. The origin of this receptor is a human donor with acute or convalescent COVID-19. The donor label of this sample is uncertain. CDR3 coding DNA: TGTGCCAGCAGTCGAGACAGTTGGGATCAGCCCCAGCATTTT. Translated: CASSRDSWDQPQHF.